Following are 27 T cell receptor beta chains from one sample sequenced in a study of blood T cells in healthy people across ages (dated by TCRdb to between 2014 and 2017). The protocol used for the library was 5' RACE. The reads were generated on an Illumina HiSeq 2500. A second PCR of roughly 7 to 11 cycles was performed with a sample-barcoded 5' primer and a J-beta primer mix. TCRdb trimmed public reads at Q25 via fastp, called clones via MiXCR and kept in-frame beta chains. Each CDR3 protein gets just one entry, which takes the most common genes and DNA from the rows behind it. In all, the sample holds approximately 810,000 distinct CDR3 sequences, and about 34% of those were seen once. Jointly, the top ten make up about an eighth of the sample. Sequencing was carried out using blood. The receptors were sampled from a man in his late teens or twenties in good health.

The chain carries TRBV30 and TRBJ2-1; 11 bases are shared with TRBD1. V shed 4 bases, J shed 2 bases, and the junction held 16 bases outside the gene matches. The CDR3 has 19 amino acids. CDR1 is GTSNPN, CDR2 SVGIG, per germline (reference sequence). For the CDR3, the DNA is TGTGCCTGGAAAGGCGGGGACAGGGGGTGGGGGGTAGCCTACAATGAGCAGTTCTTC. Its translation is CAWKGGDRGWGVAYNEQFF.

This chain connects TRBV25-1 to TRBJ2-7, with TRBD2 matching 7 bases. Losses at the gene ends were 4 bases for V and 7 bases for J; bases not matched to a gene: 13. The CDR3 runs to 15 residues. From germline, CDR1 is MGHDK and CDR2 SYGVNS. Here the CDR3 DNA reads TGTGCCAGCAGTGGGACTAGTGTGGCCAACAATGAGCAGTACTTC. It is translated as CASSGTSVANNEQYF.

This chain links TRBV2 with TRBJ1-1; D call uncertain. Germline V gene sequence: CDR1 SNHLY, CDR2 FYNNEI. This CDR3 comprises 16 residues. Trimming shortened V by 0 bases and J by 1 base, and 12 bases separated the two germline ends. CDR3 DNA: TGTGCCAGCAGTGAAGCAGTCCCCTCAGGGAACACTGAAGCTTTCTTT. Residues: CASSEAVPSGNTEAFF.

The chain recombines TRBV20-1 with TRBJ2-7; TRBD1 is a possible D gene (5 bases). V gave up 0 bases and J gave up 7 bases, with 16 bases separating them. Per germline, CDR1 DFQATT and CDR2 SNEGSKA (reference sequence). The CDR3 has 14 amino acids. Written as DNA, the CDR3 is TGCAGTGCTAGAGACCATGGTGTGGGGCCTGAGCAGTACTTC. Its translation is CSARDHGVGPEQYF.

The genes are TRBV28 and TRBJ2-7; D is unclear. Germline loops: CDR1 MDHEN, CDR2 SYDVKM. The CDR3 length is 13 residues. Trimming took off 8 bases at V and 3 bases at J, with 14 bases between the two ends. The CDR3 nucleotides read TGTGCCAGCGTTTTGGGCATTCACTACGAGCAGTACTTC. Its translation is CASVLGIHYEQYF. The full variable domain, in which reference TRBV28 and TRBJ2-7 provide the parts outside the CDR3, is DVKVTQSSRYLVKRTGEKVFLECVQDMDHENMFWYRQDPGLGLRLIYFSYDVKMKEKGDIPEGYSVSREKKERFSLILESASTNQTSMYLCASVLGIHYEQYFGPGTRLTVT.

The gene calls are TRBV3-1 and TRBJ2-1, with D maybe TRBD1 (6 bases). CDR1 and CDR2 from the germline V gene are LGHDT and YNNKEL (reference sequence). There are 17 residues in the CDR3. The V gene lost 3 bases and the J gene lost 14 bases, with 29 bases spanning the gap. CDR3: CASSHAFNHTGKVTEFF. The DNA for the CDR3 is TGTGCCAGCAGCCACGCATTTAATCATACAGGGAAGGTAACAGAGTTCTTC.

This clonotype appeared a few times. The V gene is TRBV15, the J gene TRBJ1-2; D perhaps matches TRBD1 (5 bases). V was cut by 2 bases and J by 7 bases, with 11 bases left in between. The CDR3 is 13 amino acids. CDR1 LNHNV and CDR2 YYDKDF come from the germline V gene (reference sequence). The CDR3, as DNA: TGTGCCACCAGCAGAAGGCAGGGTACTGGCTACACCTTC. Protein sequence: CATSRRQGTGYTF.

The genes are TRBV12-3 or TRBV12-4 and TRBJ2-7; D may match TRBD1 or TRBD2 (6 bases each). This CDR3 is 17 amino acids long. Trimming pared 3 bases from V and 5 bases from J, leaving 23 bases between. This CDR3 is CASSFRGGGRRNHEQYF. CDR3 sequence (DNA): TGTGCCAGCAGTTTTCGCGGTGGGGGGCGTAGAAATCACGAGCAGTACTTC.

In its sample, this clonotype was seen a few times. CDR3 loop: CASSLMGDGYTF. Here the CDR3 DNA reads TGTGCCAGCAGCTTGATGGGGGATGGCTACACCTTC. The chain has TRBV7-3 and TRBJ1-2; D perhaps matches TRBD1 (5 bases). The CDR3 is 12 residues long. Germline V CDR1 and CDR2: SGHTA, FQGTGA. With 3 bases removed from V and 6 bases from J, the gap between germline ends came to 8 bases. The full variable domain, rest sourced from reference TRBV7-3 and TRBJ1-2, is GAGVSQTPSNKVTEKGKYVELRCDPISGHTALYWYRQSLGQGPEFLIYFQGTGAADDSGLPNDRFFAVRPEGSVSTLKIQRTERGDSAVYLCASSLMGDGYTFGSGTRLTVV.

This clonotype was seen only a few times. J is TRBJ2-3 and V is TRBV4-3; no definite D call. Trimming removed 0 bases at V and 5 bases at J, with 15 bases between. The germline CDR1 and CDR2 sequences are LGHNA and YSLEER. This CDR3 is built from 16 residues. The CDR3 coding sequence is TGCGCCAGCAGCCAAGATCTAGGTGCCAGAAGAGATACGCAGTATTTT. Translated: CASSQDLGARRDTQYF.

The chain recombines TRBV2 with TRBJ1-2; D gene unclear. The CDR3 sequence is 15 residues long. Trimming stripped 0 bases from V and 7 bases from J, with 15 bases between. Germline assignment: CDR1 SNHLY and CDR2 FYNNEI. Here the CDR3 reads CASSEAAPWVGGYTF. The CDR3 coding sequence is TGTGCCAGCAGTGAAGCGGCCCCCTGGGTGGGTGGCTACACCTTC.

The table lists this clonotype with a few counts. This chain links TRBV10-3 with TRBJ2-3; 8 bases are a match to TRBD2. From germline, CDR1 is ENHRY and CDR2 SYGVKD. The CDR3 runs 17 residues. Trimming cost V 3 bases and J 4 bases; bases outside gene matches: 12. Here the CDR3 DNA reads TGTGCCATCAGTGAAGCTCACATAGCGGGGAGCTCAGATACGCAGTATTTT. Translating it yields CAISEAHIAGSSDTQYF.

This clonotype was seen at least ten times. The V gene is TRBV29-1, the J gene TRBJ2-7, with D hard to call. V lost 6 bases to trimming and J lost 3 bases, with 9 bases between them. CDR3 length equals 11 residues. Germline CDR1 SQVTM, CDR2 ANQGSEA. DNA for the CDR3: TGCAGCGTGGCCGAATTCTACGAGCAGTACTTC. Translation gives CSVAEFYEQYF.

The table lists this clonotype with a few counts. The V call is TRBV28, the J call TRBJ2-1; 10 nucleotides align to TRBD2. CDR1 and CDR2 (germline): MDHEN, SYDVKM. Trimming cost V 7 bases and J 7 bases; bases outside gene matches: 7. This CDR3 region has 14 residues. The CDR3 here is CASNLAGAVNEQFF. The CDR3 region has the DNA TGTGCCAGCAACCTAGCGGGGGCCGTGAATGAGCAGTTCTTC.

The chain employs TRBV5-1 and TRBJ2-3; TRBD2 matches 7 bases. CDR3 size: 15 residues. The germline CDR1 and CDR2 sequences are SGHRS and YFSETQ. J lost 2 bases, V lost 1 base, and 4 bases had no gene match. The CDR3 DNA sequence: TGCGCCAGCAGCTTGACGGGAGGATACACAGATACGCAGTATTTT. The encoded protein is CASSLTGGYTDTQYF.

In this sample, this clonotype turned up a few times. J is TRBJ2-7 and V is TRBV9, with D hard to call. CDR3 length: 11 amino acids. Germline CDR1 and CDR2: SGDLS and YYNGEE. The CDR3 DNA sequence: TGTGCTGAGACCCGTCCTGTAACCCAGTACTTC. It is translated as CAETRPVTQYF.

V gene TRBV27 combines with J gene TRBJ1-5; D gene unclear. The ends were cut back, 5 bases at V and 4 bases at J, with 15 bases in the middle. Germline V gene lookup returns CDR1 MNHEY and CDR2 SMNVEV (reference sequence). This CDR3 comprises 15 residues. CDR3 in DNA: TGTGCCAGCAGTGTGATAGGACGGGTGAATCAGCCCCAGCATTTT. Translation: CASSVIGRVNQPQHF.

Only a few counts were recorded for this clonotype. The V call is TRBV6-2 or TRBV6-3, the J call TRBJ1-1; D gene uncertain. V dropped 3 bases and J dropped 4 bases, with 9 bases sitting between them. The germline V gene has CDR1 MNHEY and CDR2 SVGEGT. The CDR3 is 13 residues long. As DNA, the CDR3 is TGTGCCAGCAGTTATCTGGGTAGCACTGAAGCTTTCTTT. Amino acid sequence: CASSYLGSTEAFF.

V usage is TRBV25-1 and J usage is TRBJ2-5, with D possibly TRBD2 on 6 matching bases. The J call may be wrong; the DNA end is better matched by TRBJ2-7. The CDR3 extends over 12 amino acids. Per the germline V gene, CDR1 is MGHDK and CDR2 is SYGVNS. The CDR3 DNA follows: TGTGCCAGCACCGGGACTGGCTACGAGCAGTACTTC. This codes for CASTGTGYEQYF.

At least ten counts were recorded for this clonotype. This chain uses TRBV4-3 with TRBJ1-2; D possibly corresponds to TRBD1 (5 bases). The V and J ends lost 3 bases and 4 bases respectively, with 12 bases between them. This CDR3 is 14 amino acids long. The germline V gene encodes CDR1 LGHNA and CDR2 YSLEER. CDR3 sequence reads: CASSQGTGRYGYTF. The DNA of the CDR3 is TGCGCCAGCAGCCAGGGGACGGGACGCTATGGCTACACCTTC.

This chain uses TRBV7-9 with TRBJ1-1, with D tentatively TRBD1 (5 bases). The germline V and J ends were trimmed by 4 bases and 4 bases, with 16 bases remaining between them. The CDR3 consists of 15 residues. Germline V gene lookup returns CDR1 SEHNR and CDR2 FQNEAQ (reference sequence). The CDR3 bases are TGTGCCAGCAGCTCCCCGCAGGGCAGGAGCACTGAAGCTTTCTTT. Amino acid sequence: CASSSPQGRSTEAFF. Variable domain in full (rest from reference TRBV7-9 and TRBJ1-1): DTGVSQNPRHKITKRGQNVTFRCDPISEHNRLYWYRQTLGQGPEFLTYFQNEAQLEKSRLLSDRFSAERPKGSFSTLEIQRTEQGDSAMYLCASSSPQGRSTEAFFGQGTRLTVV.

CDR3 amino acids: CASGPLGAGGFNEQFF. DNA of the CDR3: TGTGCTAGTGGTCCACTCGGGGCAGGGGGCTTCAATGAGCAGTTCTTC. The gene calls are TRBV12-5 and TRBJ2-1, with TRBD1 matching over 8 bases. The V segment lost 5 bases and the J segment 6 bases; nucleotides outside the gene matches: 12. The CDR3 is 16 amino acids. Germline values: CDR1 LGHNT, CDR2 FRNRAP.

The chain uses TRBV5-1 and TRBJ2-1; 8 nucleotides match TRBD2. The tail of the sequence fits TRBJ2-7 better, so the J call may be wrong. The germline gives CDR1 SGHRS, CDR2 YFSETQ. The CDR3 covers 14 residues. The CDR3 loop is CASSQAGAYNEQYF. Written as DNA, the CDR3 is TGCGCCAGCAGTCAAGCGGGAGCATACAATGAGCAGTACTTC.

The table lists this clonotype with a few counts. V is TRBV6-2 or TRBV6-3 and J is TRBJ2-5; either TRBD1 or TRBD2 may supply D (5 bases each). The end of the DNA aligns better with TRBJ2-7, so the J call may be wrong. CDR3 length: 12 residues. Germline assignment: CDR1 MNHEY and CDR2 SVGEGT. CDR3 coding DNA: TGTGCCAGCAGTGGCTGGGGGAACGAGCAGTACTTC. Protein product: CASSGWGNEQYF.

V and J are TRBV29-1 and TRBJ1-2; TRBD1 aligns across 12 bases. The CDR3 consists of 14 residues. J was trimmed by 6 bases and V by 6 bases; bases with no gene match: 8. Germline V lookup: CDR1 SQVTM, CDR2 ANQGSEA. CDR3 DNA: TGCAGCGTGGCCGGGACAGGGGGCTGGGATGGCTACACCTTC. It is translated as CSVAGTGGWDGYTF.

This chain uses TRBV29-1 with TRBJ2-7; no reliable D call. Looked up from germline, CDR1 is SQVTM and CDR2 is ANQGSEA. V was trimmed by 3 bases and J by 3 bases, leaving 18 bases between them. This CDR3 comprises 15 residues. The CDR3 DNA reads TGCAGCGTTGAGAGCCGTTACGCTGCCTTCTACGAGCAGTACTTC. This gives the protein CSVESRYAAFYEQYF.

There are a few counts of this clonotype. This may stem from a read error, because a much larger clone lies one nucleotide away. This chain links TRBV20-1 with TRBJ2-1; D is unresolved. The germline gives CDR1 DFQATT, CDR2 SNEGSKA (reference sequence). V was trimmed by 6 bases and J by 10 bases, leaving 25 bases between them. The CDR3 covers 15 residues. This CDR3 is CSAQKQPGGSYEQFF. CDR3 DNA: TGCAGTGCCCAAAAACAACCGGGCGGTTCCTACGAGCAGTTCTTC.